This T cell receptor beta chain was observed in a study of blood T cell repertoires in COVID-19. Study information: Material from acute and convalescent COVID-19 was sourced from the United States, Italy and Spain.

Participants, roughly 18 to 89 years old, spanned fewer than 25 US areas. Deletions cut 4 bases from V and 7 bases from J, with 28 bases between. The germline CDR1 and CDR2 sequences are LNHDA and SQIVND (reference sequence). The CDR3 runs 18 residues. Original processing methods: It was from reference gene primer amplification that nucleated cell counts were estimated. Measured with immunoSEQ multiplex PCR; TCRdb has only the in-frame clones, and not every one. V, J and clone size derive from that table, while D and trimming were established from the DNA sequence. The data contain almost 250,000 clones, about 89% of them singletons.

The V call is TRBV19, the J call TRBJ1-1; TRBD1 is a possible D gene (5 bases). The sample was PBMCs or T cells enriched from blood (not recorded which). This receptor was obtained from a woman aged 30 to 39 who had recovered from COVID-19. The CDR3 bases are TGTGCCAGTAGTACAACAAGGTGGACGGCGGGGCGGAGTGGTGAAGCTTTCTTT. Translation gives CASSTTRWTAGRSGEAFF.